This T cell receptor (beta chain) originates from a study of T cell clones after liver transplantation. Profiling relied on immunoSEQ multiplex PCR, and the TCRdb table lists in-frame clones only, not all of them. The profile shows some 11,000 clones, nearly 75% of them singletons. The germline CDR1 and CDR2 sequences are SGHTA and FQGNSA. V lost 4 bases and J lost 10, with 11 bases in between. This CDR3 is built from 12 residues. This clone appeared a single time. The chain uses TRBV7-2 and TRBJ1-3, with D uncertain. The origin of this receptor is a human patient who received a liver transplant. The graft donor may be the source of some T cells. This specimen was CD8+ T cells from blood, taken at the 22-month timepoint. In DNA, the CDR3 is TGTGCCAGCAGCTCCCTAGATCGGACCATATATTTT. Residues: CASSSLDRTIYF.